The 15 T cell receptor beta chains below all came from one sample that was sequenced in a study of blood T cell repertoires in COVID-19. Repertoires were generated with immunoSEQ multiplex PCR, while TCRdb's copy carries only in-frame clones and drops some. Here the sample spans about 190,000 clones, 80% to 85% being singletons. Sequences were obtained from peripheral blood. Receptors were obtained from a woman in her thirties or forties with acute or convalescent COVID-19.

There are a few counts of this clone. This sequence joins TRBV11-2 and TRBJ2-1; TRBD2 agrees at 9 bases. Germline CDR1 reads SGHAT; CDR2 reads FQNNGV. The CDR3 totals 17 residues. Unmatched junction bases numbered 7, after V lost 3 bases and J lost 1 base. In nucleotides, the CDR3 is TGTGCCAGCAGCTTGGGGCGGAGCGGGAGGTCCTACAATGAGCAGTTCTTC. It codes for CASSLGRSGRSYNEQFF. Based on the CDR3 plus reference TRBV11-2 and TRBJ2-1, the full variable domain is EAGVAQSPRYKIIEKRQSVAFWCNPISGHATLYWYQQILGQGPKLLIQFQNNGVVDDSQLPKDRFSAERLKGVDSTLKIQPAKLEDSAVYLCASSLGRSGRSYNEQFFGPGTRLTVL.

The CDR3 region is CASSPTATQSGEQYF. The CDR3 region has the DNA TGTGCCAGCAGCCCGACAGCTACTCAAAGCGGGGAGCAGTACTTC. V and J are TRBV6-6 and TRBJ2-7; D may be TRBD2 (6 bases). V was cut by 6 bases and J by 7 bases, with 22 bases left in between. The CDR3 is 15 residues long. Germline CDR1 is MNHNY and CDR2 is SVGAGI (reference sequence).

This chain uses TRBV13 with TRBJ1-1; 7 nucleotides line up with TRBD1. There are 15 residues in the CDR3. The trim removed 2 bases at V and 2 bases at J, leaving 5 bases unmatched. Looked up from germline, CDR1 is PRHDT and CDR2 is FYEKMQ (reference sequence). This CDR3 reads CASSLLRGPNTEAFF. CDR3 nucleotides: TGTGCCAGCAGCTTATTAAGGGGGCCAAACACTGAAGCTTTCTTT.

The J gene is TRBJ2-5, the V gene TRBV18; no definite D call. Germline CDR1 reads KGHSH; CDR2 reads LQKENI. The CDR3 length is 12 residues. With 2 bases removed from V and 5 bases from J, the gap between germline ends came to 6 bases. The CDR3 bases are TGTGCCAGCTCACCAGTCCGTGAGACCCAGTACTTC. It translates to CASSPVRETQYF.

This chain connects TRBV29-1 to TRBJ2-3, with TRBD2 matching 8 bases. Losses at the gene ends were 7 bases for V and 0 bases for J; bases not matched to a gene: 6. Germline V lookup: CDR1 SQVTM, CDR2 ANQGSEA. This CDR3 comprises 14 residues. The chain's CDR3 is CSAPGGGSTDTQYF. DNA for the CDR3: TGCAGCGCGCCCGGCGGGGGGAGCACAGATACGCAGTATTTT.

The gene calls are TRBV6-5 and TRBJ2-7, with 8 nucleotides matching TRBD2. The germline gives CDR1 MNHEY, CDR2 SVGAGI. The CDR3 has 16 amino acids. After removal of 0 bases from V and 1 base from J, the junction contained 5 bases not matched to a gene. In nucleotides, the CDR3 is TGTGCCAGCAGTTACTCGAGCGGGAGCTCTTCCTACGAGCAGTACTTC. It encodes CASSYSSGSSSYEQYF.

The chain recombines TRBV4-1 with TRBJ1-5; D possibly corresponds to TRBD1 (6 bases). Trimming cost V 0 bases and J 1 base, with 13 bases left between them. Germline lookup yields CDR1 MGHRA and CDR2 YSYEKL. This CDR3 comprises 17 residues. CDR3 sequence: CASSQDQQGLSNQPQHF. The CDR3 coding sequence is TGCGCCAGCAGCCAAGATCAACAGGGCCTCAGCAATCAGCCCCAGCATTTT.

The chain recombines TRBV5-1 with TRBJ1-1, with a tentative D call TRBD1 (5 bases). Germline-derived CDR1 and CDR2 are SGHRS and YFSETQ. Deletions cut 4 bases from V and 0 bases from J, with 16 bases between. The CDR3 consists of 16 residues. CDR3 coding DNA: TGCGCCAGCAGCAGATCTACAGGCGCAGTGAACACTGAAGCTTTCTTT. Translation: CASSRSTGAVNTEAFF.

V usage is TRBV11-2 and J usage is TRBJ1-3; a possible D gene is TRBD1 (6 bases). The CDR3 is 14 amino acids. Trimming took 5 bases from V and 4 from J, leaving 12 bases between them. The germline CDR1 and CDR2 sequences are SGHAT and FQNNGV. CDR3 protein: CASSGGGQGNTIYF. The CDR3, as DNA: TGTGCCAGCAGCGGGGGGGGACAAGGAAACACCATATATTTT.

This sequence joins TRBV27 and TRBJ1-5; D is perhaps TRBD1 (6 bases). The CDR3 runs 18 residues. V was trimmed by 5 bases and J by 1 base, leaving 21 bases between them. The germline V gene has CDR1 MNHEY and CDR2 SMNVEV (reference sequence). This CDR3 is CASSQLHPTGISNQPQHF. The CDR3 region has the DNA TGTGCCAGCAGTCAGCTACACCCAACAGGGATCAGCAATCAGCCCCAGCATTTT.

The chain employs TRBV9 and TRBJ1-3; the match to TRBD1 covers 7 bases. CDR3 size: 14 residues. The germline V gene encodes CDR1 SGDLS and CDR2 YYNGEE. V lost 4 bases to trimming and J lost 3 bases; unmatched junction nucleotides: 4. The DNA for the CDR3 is TGTGCCAGCAGCCCACAGGGGTTTGGAAACACCATATATTTT. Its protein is CASSPQGFGNTIYF.

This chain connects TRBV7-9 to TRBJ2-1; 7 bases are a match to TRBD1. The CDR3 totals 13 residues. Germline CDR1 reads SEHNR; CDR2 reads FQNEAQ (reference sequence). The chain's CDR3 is CVETGDYVNEQFF. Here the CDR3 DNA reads TGTGTCGAAACAGGGGATTACGTCAATGAGCAGTTCTTC.

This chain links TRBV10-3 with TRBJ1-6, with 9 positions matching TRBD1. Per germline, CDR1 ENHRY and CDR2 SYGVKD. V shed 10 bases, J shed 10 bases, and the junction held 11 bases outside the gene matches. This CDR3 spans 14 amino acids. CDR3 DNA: TGTGCCAGCCAGGGGGACAGGGAGGGATCACCCCTCCACTTT. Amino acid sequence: CASQGDREGSPLHF.

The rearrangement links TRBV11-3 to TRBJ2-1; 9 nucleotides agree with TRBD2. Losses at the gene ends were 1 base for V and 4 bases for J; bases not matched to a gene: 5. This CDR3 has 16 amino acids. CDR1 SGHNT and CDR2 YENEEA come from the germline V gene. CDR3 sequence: CASSLGGGAVYNEQFF. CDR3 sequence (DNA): TGTGCCAGCAGCTTAGGCGGGGGGGCCGTGTACAATGAGCAGTTCTTC.

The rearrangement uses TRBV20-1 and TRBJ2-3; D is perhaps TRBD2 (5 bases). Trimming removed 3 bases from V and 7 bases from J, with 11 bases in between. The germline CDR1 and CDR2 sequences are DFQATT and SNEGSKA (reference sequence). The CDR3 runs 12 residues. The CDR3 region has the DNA TGCAGTGCTAGTAGGGAGACGCATACGCAGTATTTT. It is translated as CSASRETHTQYF.